This T cell receptor beta chain was recovered during a study of CD8 T cells in Susac syndrome. This clonotype showed up just a few times. Antigen specificity is unknown. CD8+ and CD4+ T cells circulating in blood were sequenced for TCR beta. The TEMRA cells underwent FACS enrichment, while the CD8+ and CD4+ T cells underwent negative isolation. Findings and limits, study-wide: The relatively small number of individuals in the TCR sequencing and HLA analysis was acknowledged by the study.

Reverse transcription of about 0.5 to 1 ug RNA was carried out with random hexamers. Multiplex PCR with immunoSEQ amplified the TCR beta CDR3 across 54 Vbeta and 13 Jbeta. One entry per CDR3 protein, called by TCRdb with MiXCR from the immunoSEQ multiplex PCR reads. The repertoire holds hundreds of thousands of distinct CDR3 sequences, around 83% seen once, with approximately 0.12% in the top ten. Sequencing used CD8+ T cells from PBMCs. This TCR derives from a human donor with multiple sclerosis.

The CDR3 DNA is TGTGCCAGCAGCCCCCCCCCGTTCTTC. Its protein product is CASSPPPFF. The V and J genes are TRBV6-6 and TRBJ2-1; unclear D gene. Per the germline V gene, CDR1 is MNHNY and CDR2 is SVGAGI (reference sequence). CDR3 length: 9 amino acids. V was trimmed by 6 bases and J by 15 bases, leaving 9 bases between them.